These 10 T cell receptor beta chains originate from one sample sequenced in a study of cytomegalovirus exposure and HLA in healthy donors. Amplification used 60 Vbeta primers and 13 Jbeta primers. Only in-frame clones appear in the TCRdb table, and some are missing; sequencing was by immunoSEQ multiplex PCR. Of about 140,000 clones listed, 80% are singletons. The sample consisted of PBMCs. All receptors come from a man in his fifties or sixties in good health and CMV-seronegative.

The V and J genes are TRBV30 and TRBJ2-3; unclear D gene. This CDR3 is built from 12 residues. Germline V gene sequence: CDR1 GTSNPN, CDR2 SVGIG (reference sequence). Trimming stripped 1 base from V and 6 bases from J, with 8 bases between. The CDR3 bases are TGTGCCTGGAGTGCTAATTCTGATACGCAGTATTTT. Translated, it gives CAWSANSDTQYF.

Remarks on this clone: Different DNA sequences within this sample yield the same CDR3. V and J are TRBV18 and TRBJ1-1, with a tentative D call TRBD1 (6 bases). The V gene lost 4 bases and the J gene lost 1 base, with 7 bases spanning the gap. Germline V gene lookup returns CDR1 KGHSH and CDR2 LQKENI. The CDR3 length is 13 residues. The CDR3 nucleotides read TGTGCCAGCTCACAACAGGGGAACACTGAAGCTTTCTTT. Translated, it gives CASSQQGNTEAFF.

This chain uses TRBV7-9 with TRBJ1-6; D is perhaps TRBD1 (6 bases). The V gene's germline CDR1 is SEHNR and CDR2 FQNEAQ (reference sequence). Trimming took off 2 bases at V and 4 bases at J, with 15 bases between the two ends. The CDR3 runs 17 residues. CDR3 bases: TGTGCCAGCAGCTTAATGGGGGGGGGCCTATATAATTCACCCCTCCACTTT. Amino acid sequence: CASSLMGGGLYNSPLHF.

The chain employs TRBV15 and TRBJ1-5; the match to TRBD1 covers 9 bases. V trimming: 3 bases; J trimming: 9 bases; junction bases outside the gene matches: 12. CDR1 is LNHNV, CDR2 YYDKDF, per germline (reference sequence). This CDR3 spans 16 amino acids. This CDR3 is CATSRAFTGGEMPQHF. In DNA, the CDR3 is TGTGCCACCAGCAGGGCCTTCACAGGGGGCGAAATGCCCCAGCATTTT. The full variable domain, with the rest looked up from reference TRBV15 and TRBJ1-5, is DAMVIQNPRYQVTQFGKPVTLSCSQTLNHNVMYWYQQKSSQAPKLLFHYYDKDFNNEADTPDNFQSRRPNTSFCFLDIRSPGLGDTAMYLCATSRAFTGGEMPQHFGDGTRLSIL.

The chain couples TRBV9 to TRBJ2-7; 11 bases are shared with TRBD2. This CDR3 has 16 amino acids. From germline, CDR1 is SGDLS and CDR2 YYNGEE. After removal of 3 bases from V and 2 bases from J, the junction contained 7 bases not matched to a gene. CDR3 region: CASSAGGLAEAYEQYF. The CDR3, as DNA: TGTGCCAGCAGCGCAGGGGGACTAGCGGAGGCCTACGAGCAGTACTTC. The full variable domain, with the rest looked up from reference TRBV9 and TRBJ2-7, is DSGVTQTPKHLITATGQRVTLRCSPRSGDLSVYWYQQSLDQGLQFLIQYYNGEERAKGNILERFSAQQFPDLHSELNLSSLELGDSALYFCASSAGGLAEAYEQYFGPGTRLTVT.

CDR3 sequence reads: CASSPDSSGELFF. CDR3 nucleotide sequence: TGTGCCAGCAGCCCCGACAGTAGCGGGGAGCTGTTTTTT. The genes are TRBV7-2 and TRBJ2-2, with D perhaps matching TRBD1 (5 bases). Germline CDR1 SGHTA, CDR2 FQGNSA. Trimming shortened V by 5 bases and J by 7 bases, and 11 bases separated the two germline ends. The CDR3 has 13 amino acids.

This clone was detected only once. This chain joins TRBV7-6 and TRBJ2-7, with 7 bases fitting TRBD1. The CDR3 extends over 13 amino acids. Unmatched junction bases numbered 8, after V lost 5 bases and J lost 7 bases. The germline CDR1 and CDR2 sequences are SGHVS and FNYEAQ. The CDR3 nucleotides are TGTGCCAGCAGCCCCAGACAGGGTTTGGAGCAGTACTTC. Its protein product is CASSPRQGLEQYF.

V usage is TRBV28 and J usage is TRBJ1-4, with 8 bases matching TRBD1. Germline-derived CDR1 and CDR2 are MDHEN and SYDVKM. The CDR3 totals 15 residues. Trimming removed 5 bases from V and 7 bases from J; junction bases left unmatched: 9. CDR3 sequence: CASSLTGTGIEKLFF. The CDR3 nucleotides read TGTGCCAGCAGTCTAACCGGGACAGGTATTGAAAAACTGTTTTTT.

The CDR3 sequence is CASSLSSQGPYEQYF. CDR3 in DNA: TGTGCCAGCAGTTTATCGAGTCAGGGGCCCTACGAGCAGTACTTC. The rearrangement uses TRBV27 and TRBJ2-7; a weak D match, TRBD1 (6 bases). Trimming removed 0 bases at V and 2 bases at J, with 11 bases between. The CDR3 length is 15 residues. Germline V CDR1 and CDR2: MNHEY, SMNVEV (reference sequence).

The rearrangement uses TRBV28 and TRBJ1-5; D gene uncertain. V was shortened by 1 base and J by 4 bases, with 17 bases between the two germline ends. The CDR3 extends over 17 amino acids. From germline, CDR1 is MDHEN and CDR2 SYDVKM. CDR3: CASSLSTSVGGNQPQHF. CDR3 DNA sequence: TGTGCCAGCAGTTTATCCACCTCGGTGGGAGGGAATCAGCCCCAGCATTTT.